This T cell receptor beta chain was obtained from a study of post-analysis software for immune sequencing data. Broader study findings: Roughly 5 TRBV segments (TRBV5-6, TRBV5-1 and TRBV20-1 among them) occurred more frequently in patients than in controls.

This clonotype was detected only a few times. Its matching antigen is unknown. Presence of unique molecular identifiers characterized the TCR beta cDNA libraries. TCRdb reprocessed the PCR reads with MiXCR, giving one entry per CDR3 protein. The sample lists hundreds of thousands of distinct CDR3 sequences, less than 40% seen once, with about 8% in the top ten. The CDR3 sequence is 14 residues long. Germline CDR1 reads DFQATT; CDR2 reads SNEGSKA (reference sequence). The ends lost 2 bases at V and 3 bases at J; junction bases unmatched: 4. The chain has TRBV20-1 and TRBJ1-5, with 7 bases matching TRBD1. The sample taken for sequencing was blood. The clonotype comes from a girl aged 2-15 years with multiple sclerosis. CDR3 coding DNA: TGCAGTGCTAGATCGGGACAGACCAATCAGCCCCAGCATTTT. Its translation: CSARSGQTNQPQHF.